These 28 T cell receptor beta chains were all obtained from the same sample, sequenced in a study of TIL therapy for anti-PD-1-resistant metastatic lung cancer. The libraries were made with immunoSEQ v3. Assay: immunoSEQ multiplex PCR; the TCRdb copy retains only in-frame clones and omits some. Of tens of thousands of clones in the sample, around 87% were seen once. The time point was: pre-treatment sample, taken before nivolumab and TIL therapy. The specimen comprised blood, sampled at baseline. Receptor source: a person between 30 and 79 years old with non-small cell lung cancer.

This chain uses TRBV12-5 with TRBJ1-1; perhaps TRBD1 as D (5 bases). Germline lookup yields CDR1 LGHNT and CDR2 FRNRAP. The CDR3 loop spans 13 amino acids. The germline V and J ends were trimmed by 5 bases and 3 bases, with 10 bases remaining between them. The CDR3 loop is CASGAEGYTEAFF. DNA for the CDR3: TGTGCTAGTGGTGCAGAGGGGTACACTGAAGCTTTCTTT.

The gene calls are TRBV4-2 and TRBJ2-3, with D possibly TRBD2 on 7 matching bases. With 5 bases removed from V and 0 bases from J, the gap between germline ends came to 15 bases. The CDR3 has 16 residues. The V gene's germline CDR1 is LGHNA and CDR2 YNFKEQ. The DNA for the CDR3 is TGTGCCAGCAGCTCCGGAAGGGGGGGAAGCACAGATACGCAGTATTTT. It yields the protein CASSSGRGGSTDTQYF.

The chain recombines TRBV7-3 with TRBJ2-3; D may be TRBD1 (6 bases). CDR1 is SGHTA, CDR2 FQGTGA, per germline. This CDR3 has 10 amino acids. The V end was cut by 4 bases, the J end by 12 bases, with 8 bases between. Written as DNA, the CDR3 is TGTGCCAGCAGCTACAGGGTACAGTATTTT. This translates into CASSYRVQYF.

The CDR3 here is CASSLDPSSFTEAFF. In DNA, the CDR3 is TGTGCCAGCAGCTTAGACCCGTCATCGTTCACTGAAGCTTTCTTT. J is TRBJ1-1 and V is TRBV11-2; D gene ambiguous. Germline CDR1 is SGHAT and CDR2 is FQNNGV. CDR3 length: 15 residues. V was pared by 0 bases and J by 4 bases, with 12 bases between.

CDR3 DNA sequence: TGTGCCAGTAGTATAATGGGGTCGGGCACAGATACGCAGTATTTT. This translates into CASSIMGSGTDTQYF. The rearrangement links TRBV19 to TRBJ2-3; D gene uncertain. The CDR3 length is 15 residues. Germline values: CDR1 LNHDA, CDR2 SQIVND (reference sequence). With 2 bases removed from V and 1 base from J, the gap between germline ends came to 10 bases.

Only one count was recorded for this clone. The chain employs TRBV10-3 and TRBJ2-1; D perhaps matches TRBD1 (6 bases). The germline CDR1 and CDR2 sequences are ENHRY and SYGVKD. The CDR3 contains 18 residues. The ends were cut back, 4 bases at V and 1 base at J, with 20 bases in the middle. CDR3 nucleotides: TGTGCCATCAGTGTAGTAGGTGGGGGCTCGAGGTCCTACAATGAGCAGTTCTTC. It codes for CAISVVGGGSRSYNEQFF.

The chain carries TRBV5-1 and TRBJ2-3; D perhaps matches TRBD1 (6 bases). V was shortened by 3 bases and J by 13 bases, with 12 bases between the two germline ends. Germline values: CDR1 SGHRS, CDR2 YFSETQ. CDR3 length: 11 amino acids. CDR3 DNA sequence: TGCGCCAGCAGCTATGCAGGGGAGAAGTATTTT. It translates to CASSYAGEKYF. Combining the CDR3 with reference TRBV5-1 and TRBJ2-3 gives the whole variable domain KAGVTQTPRYLIKTRGQQVTLSCSPISGHRSVSWYQQTPGQGLQFLFEYFSETQRNKGNFPGRFSGRQFSNSRSEMNVSTLELGDSALYLCASSYAGEKYFGPGTRLTVL.

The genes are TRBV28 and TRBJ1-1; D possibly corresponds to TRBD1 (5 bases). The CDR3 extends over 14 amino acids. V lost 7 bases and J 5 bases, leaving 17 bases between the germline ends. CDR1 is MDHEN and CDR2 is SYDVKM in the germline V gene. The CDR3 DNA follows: TGTGCCAGCACCTCTCAGACAGACGGGACTGAAGCTTTCTTT. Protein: CASTSQTDGTEAFF.

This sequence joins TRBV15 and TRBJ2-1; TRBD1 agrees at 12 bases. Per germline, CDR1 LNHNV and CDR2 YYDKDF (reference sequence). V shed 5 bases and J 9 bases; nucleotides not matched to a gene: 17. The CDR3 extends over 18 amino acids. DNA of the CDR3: TGTGCCACCAGCGGAGGTCCGGGACAGGGGGCGCTTAGGGGTGAGCAGTTCTTC. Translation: CATSGGPGQGALRGEQFF. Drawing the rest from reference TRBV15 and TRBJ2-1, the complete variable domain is DAMVIQNPRYQVTQFGKPVTLSCSQTLNHNVMYWYQQKSSQAPKLLFHYYDKDFNNEADTPDNFQSRRPNTSFCFLDIRSPGLGDTAMYLCATSGGPGQGALRGEQFFGPGTRLTVL.

CDR3 amino acids: CAQALQEDLLSGELFF. CDR3 DNA sequence: TGTGCCCAGGCCCTGCAGGAGGATTTATTATCCGGGGAGCTGTTTTTT. This chain links TRBV19 with TRBJ2-2; TRBD2 might be the D (5 bases). Per germline, CDR1 LNHDA and CDR2 SQIVND (reference sequence). Trimming shortened V by 11 bases and J by 6 bases, and 25 bases separated the two germline ends. The CDR3 consists of 16 residues.

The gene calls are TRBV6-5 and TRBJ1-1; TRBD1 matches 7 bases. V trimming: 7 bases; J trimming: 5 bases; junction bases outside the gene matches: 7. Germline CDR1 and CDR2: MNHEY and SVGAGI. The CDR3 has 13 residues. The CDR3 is CASTNPGQTEAFF. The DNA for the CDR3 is TGTGCCAGCACCAACCCGGGACAGACTGAAGCTTTCTTT.

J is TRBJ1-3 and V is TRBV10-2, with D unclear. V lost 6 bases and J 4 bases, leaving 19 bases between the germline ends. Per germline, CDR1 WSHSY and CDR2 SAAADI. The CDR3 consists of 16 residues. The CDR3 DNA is TGCGCCAGCAGCCCGAATTCGGGGTCGTCCGGAAACACCATATATTTT. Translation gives CASSPNSGSSGNTIYF.

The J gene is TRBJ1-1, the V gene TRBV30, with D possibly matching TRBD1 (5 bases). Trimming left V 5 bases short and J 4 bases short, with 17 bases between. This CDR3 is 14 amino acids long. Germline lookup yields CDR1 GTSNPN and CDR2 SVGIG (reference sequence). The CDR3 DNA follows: TGTGCCTGGGCCTGGGGGTTACCGGTCACTGAAGCTTTCTTT. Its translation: CAWAWGLPVTEAFF.

In nucleotides, the CDR3 is TGTGCCAGCAGCCCCTGGGGGGGGGATGGAAACACCATATATTTT. The encoded protein is CASSPWGGDGNTIYF. The V call is TRBV9, the J call TRBJ1-3; D is possibly TRBD1 (5 bases). The length of the CDR3 is 15 residues. Germline CDR1 and CDR2: SGDLS and YYNGEE. Between the trimmed V and J ends, which lost 4 bases and 3 bases, there was a span of 14 bases.

The chain's CDR3 is CASSFDTISVFF. DNA of the CDR3: TGTGCCAGCAGTTTCGACACAATCAGCGTGTTCTTC. The chain recombines TRBV12-3 or TRBV12-4 with TRBJ2-1; unclear D gene. The V and J ends lost 3 bases and 15 bases respectively, with 15 bases between them. This CDR3 has 12 amino acids.

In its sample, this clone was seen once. This CDR3 is CASSFRGEQFF. The CDR3 bases are TGTGCCAGCAGTTTTAGGGGTGAGCAGTTCTTC. The chain joins TRBV27 to TRBJ2-1, with D possibly TRBD1 on 5 matching bases. CDR1 MNHEY and CDR2 SMNVEV come from the germline V gene (reference sequence). The CDR3 sequence is 11 residues long. Trimming took 3 bases from V and 9 from J, leaving 6 bases between them.

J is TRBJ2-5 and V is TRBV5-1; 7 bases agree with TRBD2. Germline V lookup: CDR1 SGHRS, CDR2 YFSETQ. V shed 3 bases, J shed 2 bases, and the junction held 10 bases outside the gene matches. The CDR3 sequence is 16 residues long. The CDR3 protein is CASSSGPLAVQETQYF. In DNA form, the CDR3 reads TGCGCCAGCAGCTCTGGGCCCCTAGCGGTTCAAGAGACCCAGTACTTC.

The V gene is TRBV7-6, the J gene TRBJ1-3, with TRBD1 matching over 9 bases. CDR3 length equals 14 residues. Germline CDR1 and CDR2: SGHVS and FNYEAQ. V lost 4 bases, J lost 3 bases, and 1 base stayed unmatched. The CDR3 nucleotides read TGTGCCAGCAGCTCGGGACAGGGTGGAAACACCATATATTTT. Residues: CASSSGQGGNTIYF.

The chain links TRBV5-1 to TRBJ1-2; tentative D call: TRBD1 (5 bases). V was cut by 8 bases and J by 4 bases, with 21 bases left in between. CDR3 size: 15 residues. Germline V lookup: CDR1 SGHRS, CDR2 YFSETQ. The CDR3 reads CASSPGDGQGYGYTF. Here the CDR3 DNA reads TGCGCCAGTTCCCCGGGGGACGGCCAGGGCTATGGCTACACCTTC.

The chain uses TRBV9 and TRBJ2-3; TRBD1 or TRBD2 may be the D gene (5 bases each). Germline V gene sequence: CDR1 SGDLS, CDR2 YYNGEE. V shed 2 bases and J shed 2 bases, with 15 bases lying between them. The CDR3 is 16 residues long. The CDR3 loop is CASSVPSGTNTDTQYF. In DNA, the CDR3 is TGTGCCAGCAGCGTCCCTAGTGGGACCAACACAGATACGCAGTATTTT.

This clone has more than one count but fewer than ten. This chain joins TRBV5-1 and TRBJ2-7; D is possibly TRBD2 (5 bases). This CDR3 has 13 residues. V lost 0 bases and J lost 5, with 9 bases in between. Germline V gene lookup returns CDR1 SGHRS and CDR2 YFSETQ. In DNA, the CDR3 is TGCGCCAGCAGCTTGGGGACCGGGGACGAGCAGTACTTC. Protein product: CASSLGTGDEQYF. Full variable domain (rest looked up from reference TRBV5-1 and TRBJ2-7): KAGVTQTPRYLIKTRGQQVTLSCSPISGHRSVSWYQQTPGQGLQFLFEYFSETQRNKGNFPGRFSGRQFSNSRSEMNVSTLELGDSALYLCASSLGTGDEQYFGPGTRLTVT.

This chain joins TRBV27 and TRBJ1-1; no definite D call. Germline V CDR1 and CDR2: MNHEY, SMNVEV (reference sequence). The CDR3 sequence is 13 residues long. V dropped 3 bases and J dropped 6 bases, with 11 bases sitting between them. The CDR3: CASSFGLGAEAFF. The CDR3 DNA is TGTGCCAGCAGTTTCGGCCTGGGCGCTGAAGCTTTCTTT.

The CDR3 sequence is CASSFGAVAYEQYF. In DNA form, the CDR3 reads TGTGCCAGCAGCTTCGGTGCTGTAGCCTACGAGCAGTACTTC. This chain connects TRBV7-2 to TRBJ2-7; no reliable D call. CDR3 length: 14 residues. The germline V and J ends were trimmed by 3 bases and 2 bases, with 11 bases remaining between them. CDR1 and CDR2 (germline): SGHTA, FQGNSA.

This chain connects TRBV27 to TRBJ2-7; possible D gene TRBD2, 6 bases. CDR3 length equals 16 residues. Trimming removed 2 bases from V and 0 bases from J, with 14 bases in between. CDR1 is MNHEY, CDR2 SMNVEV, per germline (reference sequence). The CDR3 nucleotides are TGTGCCAGCAGTTTAGGAGGGGCGGTAAGCTCCTACGAGCAGTACTTC. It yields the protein CASSLGGAVSSYEQYF.

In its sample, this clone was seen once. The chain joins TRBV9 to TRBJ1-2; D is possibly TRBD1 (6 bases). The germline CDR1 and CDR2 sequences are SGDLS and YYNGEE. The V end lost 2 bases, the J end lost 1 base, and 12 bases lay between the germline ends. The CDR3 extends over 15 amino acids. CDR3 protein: CASSVDQGLNYGYTF. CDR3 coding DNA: TGTGCCAGCAGCGTCGATCAGGGGCTTAACTATGGCTACACCTTC.

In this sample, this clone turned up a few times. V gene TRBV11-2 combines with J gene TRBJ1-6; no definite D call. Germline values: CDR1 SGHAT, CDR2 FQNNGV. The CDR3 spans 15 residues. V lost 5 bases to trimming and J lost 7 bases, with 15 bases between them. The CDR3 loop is CASSTQWAGNSPLHF. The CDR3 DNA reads TGTGCCAGCAGCACCCAGTGGGCGGGGAATTCACCCCTCCACTTT.

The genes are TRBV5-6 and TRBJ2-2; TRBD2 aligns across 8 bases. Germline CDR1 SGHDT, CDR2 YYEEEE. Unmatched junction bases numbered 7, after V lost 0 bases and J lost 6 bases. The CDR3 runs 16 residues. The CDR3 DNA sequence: TGTGCCAGCAGCTTGGGGCGGGGGGCGCTTGCCGGGGAGCTGTTTTTT. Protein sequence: CASSLGRGALAGELFF.

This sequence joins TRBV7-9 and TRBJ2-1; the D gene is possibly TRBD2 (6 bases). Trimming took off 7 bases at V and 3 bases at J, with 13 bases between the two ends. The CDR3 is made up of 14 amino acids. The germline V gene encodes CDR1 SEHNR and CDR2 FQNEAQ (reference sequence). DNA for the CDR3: TGTGCCAGCATACGGGGGATCAACTACAATGAGCAGTTCTTC. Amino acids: CASIRGINYNEQFF. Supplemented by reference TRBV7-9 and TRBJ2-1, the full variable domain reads DTGVSQNPRHKITKRGQNVTFRCDPISEHNRLYWYRQTLGQGPEFLTYFQNEAQLEKSRLLSDRFSAERPKGSFSTLEIQRTEQGDSAMYLCASIRGINYNEQFFGPGTRLTVL.